Each of the 32 T cell receptor beta chains below was sequenced from the same sample in a study of T cells in Graves' hyperthyroidism and ophthalmopathy. Amplification of TCR beta CDR3 regions used RNA as the template. In the first-round RT-PCR of the TCR CDR3, the HTBI primer set was used. Via MiXCR, TCRdb re-called the multiplex PCR reads, giving one row per CDR3 protein. The sample gives some 50,000 distinct CDR3 sequences, roughly 51% of which show up once; approximately 30% is in the top ten. The sample consisted of peripheral blood or thyroid tissue (not recorded which). These receptors all stem from a man in his late teens or twenties with Graves' hyperthyroidism.

This clonotype is a singleton in its sample. The chain carries TRBV10-3 and TRBJ1-5; 8 bases agree with TRBD1. This CDR3 is 15 amino acids long. Germline V gene sequence: CDR1 ENHRY, CDR2 SYGVKD. V was pared by 6 bases and J by 7 bases, with 11 bases of the junction left unmatched. The chain's CDR3 is CAISLGQGLYQPQHF. The CDR3 coding sequence is TGTGCCATCAGCCTAGGACAGGGTTTATACCAGCCCCAGCATTTT.

In its sample, this clonotype was seen many times. V and J are TRBV7-9 and TRBJ2-5, with D hard to call. This CDR3 region has 12 residues. Germline V gives CDR1 SEHNR, CDR2 FQNEAQ (reference sequence). V dropped 3 bases and J dropped 5 bases, with 7 bases sitting between them. The chain's CDR3 is CASSFLGETQYF. The CDR3 DNA is TGTGCCAGCAGCTTTTTAGGGGAGACCCAGTACTTC. Full variable domain (remainder filled in from reference TRBV7-9 and TRBJ2-5): DTGVSQNPRHKITKRGQNVTFRCDPISEHNRLYWYRQTLGQGPEFLTYFQNEAQLEKSRLLSDRFSAERPKGSFSTLEIQRTEQGDSAMYLCASSFLGETQYFGPGTRLLVL.

The chain uses TRBV9 and TRBJ2-2, with 7 bases that match TRBD1. With 3 bases clipped from V and 2 bases from J, the junction kept 7 bases outside the gene matches. Per germline, CDR1 SGDLS and CDR2 YYNGEE. The CDR3 covers 16 residues. CDR3 amino acids: CASSAAGTDNTGELFF. The CDR3 DNA sequence: TGTGCCAGCAGCGCGGCCGGGACAGATAACACCGGGGAGCTGTTTTTT.

This clonotype was found many times. This chain's CDR3 is CSARGGVRNTIYF. CDR3 coding DNA: TGCAGTGCTAGAGGGGGTGTGAGAAACACCATATATTTT. V and J are TRBV20-1 and TRBJ1-3, with no clear D. The CDR3 covers 13 residues. The V gene lost 1 base and the J gene lost 5 bases, with 9 bases spanning the gap. Per germline, CDR1 DFQATT and CDR2 SNEGSKA (reference sequence).

The DNA for the CDR3 is TGTGCCAGCAGCGTCGGGACAGGCACCTACGAGCAGTACTTC. Its translation is CASSVGTGTYEQYF. V is TRBV9 and J is TRBJ2-7, with 8 bases aligning to TRBD1. CDR1 SGDLS and CDR2 YYNGEE come from the germline V gene. CDR3 length: 14 amino acids. V shed 2 bases and J 2 bases; nucleotides not matched to a gene: 3.

This clonotype is judged medium-sized. The chain couples TRBV10-3 to TRBJ1-5, with 9 bases that match TRBD1. The V and J ends lost 10 bases and 7 bases, in that order; junction bases with no gene match: 14. Germline assignment: CDR1 ENHRY and CDR2 SYGVKD. The CDR3 sequence is 15 residues long. The chain's CDR3 is CATSPGQGLYQPQHF. The CDR3 nucleotides read TGTGCCACCAGCCCGGGACAGGGTTTATACCAGCCCCAGCATTTT.

V gene TRBV10-2 combines with J gene TRBJ1-5; D is ambiguous. This CDR3 has 16 amino acids. Trimming took 0 bases from V and 6 from J, leaving 15 bases between them. Germline CDR1 and CDR2: WSHSY and SAAADI. The DNA of the CDR3 is TGCGCCAGCAGTGAGTCGCGGGGATTAGTGGCTCAGCCCCAGCATTTT. Translating gives CASSESRGLVAQPQHF.

In this sample, this clonotype is medium-sized. The rearrangement uses TRBV7-2 and TRBJ2-7, with unresolved D. Germline CDR1 is SGHTA and CDR2 is FQGNSA. Trimming took off 1 base at V and 7 bases at J, with 5 bases between the two ends. The CDR3 runs 11 residues. CDR3 protein: CASSLDKEQYF. The CDR3 DNA reads TGTGCCAGCAGCTTAGATAAGGAGCAGTACTTC.

In its sample, this clonotype was seen many times. The chain carries TRBV11-2 and TRBJ2-7, with 9 bases lining up with TRBD2. Germline assignment: CDR1 SGHAT and CDR2 FQNNGV. The CDR3 is 15 residues long. J gave up 5 bases and V 3 bases, and 8 bases lay outside the gene matches. Here the CDR3 reads CASSFSGRWSDEQYF. The CDR3 DNA follows: TGTGCCAGCAGCTTTAGCGGGAGATGGAGTGACGAGCAGTACTTC.

This chain joins TRBV5-1 and TRBJ1-4; D uncertain. The CDR3 loop spans 14 amino acids. V lost 3 bases and J 1 base, leaving 7 bases between the germline ends. Germline V lookup: CDR1 SGHRS, CDR2 YFSETQ. The CDR3 is CASSSGGTNEKLFF. CDR3 sequence (DNA): TGCGCCAGCAGCTCTGGAGGAACTAATGAAAAACTGTTTTTT.

This clonotype was detected many times. The chain employs TRBV12-3 or TRBV12-4 and TRBJ2-7; 11 bases line up with TRBD2. This CDR3 has 15 amino acids. V gave up 4 bases and J gave up 6 bases; unmatched junction bases: 8. The CDR3 protein is CASSYLAGGFSEQYF. The CDR3 DNA follows: TGTGCCAGCAGTTATCTAGCGGGAGGCTTTTCCGAGCAGTACTTC.

This clonotype was seen at least ten times. The chain couples TRBV4-2 to TRBJ1-1; the D is unclear. The CDR3 runs to 14 residues. The V end was cut by 3 bases, the J end by 4 bases, with 12 bases between. Germline values: CDR1 LGHNA, CDR2 YNFKEQ. The CDR3 loop reads CASSHAWVPTEAFF. CDR3 in DNA: TGTGCCAGCAGCCACGCCTGGGTCCCCACTGAAGCTTTCTTT.

This clonotype was seen a single time. An end of the junction does not agree with germline; a read error may underlie this. The chain joins TRBV29-1 to TRBJ2-5, with D perhaps matching TRBD2 (6 bases). The CDR3 is 13 amino acids. The germline gives CDR1 SQVTM, CDR2 ANQGSEA. The CDR3 DNA reads as TGCAGCTTCGGCGGGGCCGTACAAGAGACACAGTACTTC. It specifies CSFGGAVQETQYF.

This clonotype was picked up many times. At one end the junction does not follow the germline gene, possibly because of a read error. The rearrangement uses TRBV12-3 or TRBV12-4 and TRBJ2-2; TRBD2 is a possible D gene (5 bases). The CDR3 sequence is 13 residues long. DNA for the CDR3: TGTGCCAGCAGTTTTCGGGTACCCGGGGAGCTGTCTTTT. Protein product: CASSFRVPGELSF.

This clonotype was counted at least ten times. The chain links TRBV20-1 to TRBJ2-2; D is uncertain. Germline V lookup: CDR1 DFQATT, CDR2 SNEGSKA (reference sequence). Deletions cut 3 bases from V and 4 bases from J, with 12 bases between. CDR3 length: 14 amino acids. The CDR3 sequence is CSASSKPITGELFF. CDR3 sequence (DNA): TGCAGTGCTAGCAGCAAACCCATCACCGGGGAGCTGTTTTTT.

As to this clonotype: One end of the junction varies from germline; a read error may be responsible. The chain uses TRBV7-2 and TRBJ2-7; D uncertain. Germline V gene sequence: CDR1 SGHTA, CDR2 FQGNSA. The CDR3 is 13 residues long. The CDR3 DNA follows: TGTGCCAGTAGCTTATCTAAGCCGTACGAGCAGTACTTC. Translating it yields CASSLSKPYEQYF.

V gene TRBV2 combines with J gene TRBJ1-4; D not certain. Germline CDR1 and CDR2: SNHLY and FYNNEI. V lost 2 bases and J lost 10, with 8 bases in between. The CDR3 has 12 amino acids. This CDR3 is CASSESGRKLFF. CDR3 nucleotide sequence: TGTGCCAGCAGTGAATCTGGGAGAAAACTGTTTTTT. Full variable domain (missing parts from reference TRBV2 and TRBJ1-4): EPEVTQTPSHQVTQMGQEVILRCVPISNHLYFYWYRQILGQKVEFLVSFYNNEISEKSEIFDDQFSVERPDGSNFTLKIRSTKLEDSAMYFCASSESGRKLFFGSGTQLSVL.

Only one count was recorded for this clonotype. The J gene is TRBJ1-6, the V gene TRBV7-2; TRBD1 might be the D (5 bases). The length of the CDR3 is 16 residues. Germline CDR1 and CDR2: SGHTA and FQGNSA. V lost 5 bases and J 14 bases, leaving 25 bases between the germline ends. CDR3 in amino acids: CASSGGGSSYKSSLHF. As DNA, the CDR3 is TGTGCCAGCAGCGGGGGGGGGAGCTCCTATAAATCATCCCTCCACTTT. Together with reference TRBV7-2 and TRBJ1-6, the CDR3 gives the full variable domain: GAGVSQSPSNKVTEKGKDVELRCDPISGHTALYWYRQSLGQGLEFLIYFQGNSAPDKSGLPSDRFSAERTGGSVSTLTIQRTQQEDSAVYLCASSGGGSSYKSSLHFGNGTRLTVT.

Concerning this clonotype itself: This may be a read error: a much more frequent sequence differs by one nucleotide. J is TRBJ2-3 and V is TRBV7-2; 8 bases are a match to TRBD2. Germline loops: CDR1 SGHTA, CDR2 FQGNSA. The CDR3 is 14 amino acids. V gave up 2 bases and J gave up 4 bases; unmatched junction bases: 2. The CDR3 here is CASSLLAGADTQYF. DNA of the CDR3: TGTGCCAGCAGCTTACTAGCGGGTGCAGATACGCAGTATTTT. Drawing the rest from reference TRBV7-2 and TRBJ2-3, the complete variable domain is GAGVSQSPSNKVTEKGKDVELRCDPISGHTALYWYRQSLGQGLEFLIYFQGNSAPDKSGLPSDRFSAERTGGSVSTLTIQRTQQEDSAVYLCASSLLAGADTQYFGPGTRLTVL.

This clonotype was recorded at least ten times. The rearrangement links TRBV28 to TRBJ1-1; a possible D gene is TRBD1 (5 bases). Per germline, CDR1 MDHEN and CDR2 SYDVKM. The CDR3 length is 13 residues. V lost 2 bases to trimming and J lost 8 bases, with 12 bases between them. The CDR3 spells CASSLGAAREAFF. The DNA for the CDR3 is TGTGCCAGCAGTTTAGGGGCAGCCCGAGAAGCTTTCTTT.

This clonotype was seen at least ten times. This rearrangement joins TRBV6-5 to TRBJ1-3, with unresolved D. Germline CDR1 reads MNHEY; CDR2 reads SVGAGI. The CDR3 covers 12 residues. Trimming stripped 6 bases from V and 2 bases from J, with 5 bases between. The DNA of the CDR3 is TGTGCCAGCAGCGCGACTGGAAACACCATATATTTT. Residues: CASSATGNTIYF.

About this clonotype: Germline and junction disagree at one end, which may indicate a read error. The chain uses TRBV12-3 or TRBV12-4 and TRBJ2-6, with 7 nucleotides matching TRBD2. The CDR3 covers 14 residues. CDR3 nucleotide sequence: TGTGCCAGCAGTTTTTATGGGGGGGGCAACGTCCTGACTTTC. It yields the protein CASSFYGGGNVLTF.

The chain links TRBV2 to TRBJ1-5, with a possible D match to TRBD1 (5 bases). Between the trimmed V and J ends, which lost 4 bases and 3 bases, there was a span of 13 bases. Germline V lookup: CDR1 SNHLY, CDR2 FYNNEI. CDR3 length: 15 amino acids. Written as DNA, the CDR3 is TGTGCCAGCAGTGGTGGAGGGGTGGACAATCAGCCCCAGCATTTT. It is translated as CASSGGGVDNQPQHF. The variable domain in full, with the rest retrieved from reference TRBV2 and TRBJ1-5, is EPEVTQTPSHQVTQMGQEVILRCVPISNHLYFYWYRQILGQKVEFLVSFYNNEISEKSEIFDDQFSVERPDGSNFTLKIRSTKLEDSAMYFCASSGGGVDNQPQHFGDGTRLSIL.

The CDR3 region is CASSRLGTSGIQETQYF. The CDR3 DNA follows: TGTGCCAGCAGCCGACTGGGGACTAGCGGAATCCAAGAGACCCAGTACTTC. This chain joins TRBV11-1 and TRBJ2-5; TRBD2 matches at 11 bases. V lost 5 bases and J lost 1; bases outside the gene matches: 9. Germline CDR1 SGHAT, CDR2 FQDESV (reference sequence). The CDR3 extends over 17 amino acids.

This clonotype was recorded many times. The rearrangement uses TRBV6-2 or TRBV6-3 and TRBJ1-5, with a possible D match to TRBD1 (6 bases). Germline V gives CDR1 MNHEY, CDR2 SVGEGT. CDR3 size: 15 residues. V was shortened by 6 bases and J by 4 bases, with 16 bases between the two germline ends. CDR3 in amino acids: CASSKRVGANQPQHF. In DNA form, the CDR3 reads TGTGCCAGCAGCAAGAGAGTGGGGGCTAATCAGCCCCAGCATTTT.

The gene calls are TRBV10-3 and TRBJ2-7; D uncertain. The V end lost 0 bases, the J end lost 5 bases, and 5 bases lay between the germline ends. Germline V gene data show CDR1 as ENHRY and CDR2 as SYGVKD. CDR3 length: 12 amino acids. In DNA form, the CDR3 reads TGTGCCATCAGTGAGTCGAACCACGAGCAGTACTTC. This sequence encodes CAISESNHEQYF.

The V call is TRBV7-9, the J call TRBJ2-7, with 11 nucleotides matching TRBD1. V trimming: 6 bases; J trimming: 0 bases; junction bases outside the gene matches: 4. CDR1 and CDR2 from the germline V gene are SEHNR and FQNEAQ (reference sequence). CDR3 size: 15 residues. CDR3 residues: CASSRGTGGSYEQYF. CDR3 sequence (DNA): TGTGCCAGCAGTCGTGGGACAGGGGGCTCCTACGAGCAGTACTTC.

This clonotype was observed at least ten times. The chain employs TRBV7-2 and TRBJ2-7; 11 bases map to TRBD1. With 1 base clipped from V and 3 bases from J, the junction kept 2 bases outside the gene matches. CDR1 and CDR2 from the germline V gene are SGHTA and FQGNSA. CDR3 length: 15 amino acids. In DNA form, the CDR3 reads TGTGCCAGCAGCTTAGGTGGGACAGGGGGCTACGAGCAGTACTTC. As protein: CASSLGGTGGYEQYF. Full variable domain (outside the CDR3, taken from reference TRBV7-2 and TRBJ2-7): GAGVSQSPSNKVTEKGKDVELRCDPISGHTALYWYRQSLGQGLEFLIYFQGNSAPDKSGLPSDRFSAERTGGSVSTLTIQRTQQEDSAVYLCASSLGGTGGYEQYFGPGTRLTVT.

This clonotype was counted at least ten times. The V call is TRBV29-1, the J call TRBJ2-7; D is possibly TRBD1 or TRBD2 (5 bases each). The V end was cut by 4 bases, the J end by 1 base, with 20 bases between. Germline CDR1 reads SQVTM; CDR2 reads ANQGSEA. The CDR3 runs to 16 residues. CDR3 in amino acids: CSVGATSTGLSYEQYF. The CDR3 DNA sequence: TGCAGCGTTGGGGCAACCAGTACGGGGCTTTCCTACGAGCAGTACTTC.

The chain is built from TRBV24-1 and TRBJ1-1, with D possibly being TRBD1 (5 bases). Germline loops: CDR1 KGHDR, CDR2 SFDVKD. Trimming cost V 5 bases and J 10 bases, with 16 bases left between them. The CDR3 totals 13 residues. CDR3 in amino acids: CATSVDGGRGAFF. CDR3 sequence (DNA): TGTGCCACCAGTGTCGACGGGGGTCGGGGAGCTTTCTTT.

J is TRBJ1-6 and V is TRBV2; 8 nucleotides line up with TRBD1. The ends lost 5 bases at V and 7 bases at J; junction bases unmatched: 4. CDR3 length: 14 residues. Germline V gene lookup returns CDR1 SNHLY and CDR2 FYNNEI. CDR3 residues: CASSRQGTNSPLHF. The CDR3 DNA sequence: TGTGCCAGCAGTCGACAGGGGACCAATTCACCCCTCCACTTT.

This clonotype occurred many times. This chain joins TRBV4-1 and TRBJ1-5, with TRBD1 as a possible D gene (5 bases). The CDR3 is made up of 13 amino acids. CDR1 MGHRA and CDR2 YSYEKL come from the germline V gene. V was shortened by 2 bases and J by 7 bases, with 9 bases between the two germline ends. The CDR3: CASSQQGGQPQHF. The CDR3 nucleotides read TGCGCCAGCAGCCAACAGGGCGGGCAGCCCCAGCATTTT.